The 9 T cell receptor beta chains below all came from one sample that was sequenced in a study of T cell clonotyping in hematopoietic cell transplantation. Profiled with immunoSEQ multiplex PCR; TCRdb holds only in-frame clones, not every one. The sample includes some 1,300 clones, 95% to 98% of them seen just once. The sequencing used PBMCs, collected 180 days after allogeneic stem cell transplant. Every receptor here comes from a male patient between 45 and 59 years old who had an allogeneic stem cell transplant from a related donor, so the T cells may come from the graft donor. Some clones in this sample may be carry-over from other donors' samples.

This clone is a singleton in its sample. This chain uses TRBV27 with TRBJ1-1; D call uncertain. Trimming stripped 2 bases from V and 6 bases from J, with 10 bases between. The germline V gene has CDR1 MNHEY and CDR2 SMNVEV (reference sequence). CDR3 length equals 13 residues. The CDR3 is CASSLGRGAEAFF. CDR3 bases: TGTGCCAGCAGTTTAGGTCGCGGGGCTGAAGCTTTCTTT.

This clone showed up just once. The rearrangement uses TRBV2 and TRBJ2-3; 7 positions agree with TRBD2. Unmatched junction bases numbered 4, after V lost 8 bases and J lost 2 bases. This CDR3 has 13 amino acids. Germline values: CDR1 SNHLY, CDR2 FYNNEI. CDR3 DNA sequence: TGTGCCAGCCTAGCGGAATACACAGATACGCAGTATTTT. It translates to CASLAEYTDTQYF.

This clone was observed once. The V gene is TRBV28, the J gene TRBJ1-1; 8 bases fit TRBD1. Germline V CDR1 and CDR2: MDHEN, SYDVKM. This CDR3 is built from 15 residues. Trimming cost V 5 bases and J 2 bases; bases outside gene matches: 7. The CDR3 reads CASSPQGQANTEAFF. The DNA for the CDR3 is TGTGCCAGCAGTCCTCAGGGACAGGCAAACACTGAAGCTTTCTTT.

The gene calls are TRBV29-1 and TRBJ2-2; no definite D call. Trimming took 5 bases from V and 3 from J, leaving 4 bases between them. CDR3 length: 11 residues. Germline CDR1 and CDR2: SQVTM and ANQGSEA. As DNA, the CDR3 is TGCAGCGTTAGGTACACCGGGGAGCTGTTTTTT. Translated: CSVRYTGELFF.

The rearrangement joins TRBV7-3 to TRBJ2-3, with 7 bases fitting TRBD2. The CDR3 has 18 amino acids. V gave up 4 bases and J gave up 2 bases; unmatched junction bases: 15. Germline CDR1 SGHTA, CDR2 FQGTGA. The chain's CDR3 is CASSSTPGTTASTDTQYF. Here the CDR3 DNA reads TGTGCCAGCAGCTCCACCCCCGGGACTACGGCCTCCACAGATACGCAGTATTTT. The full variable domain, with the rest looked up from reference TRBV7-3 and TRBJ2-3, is GAGVSQTPSNKVTEKGKYVELRCDPISGHTALYWYRQSLGQGPEFLIYFQGTGAADDSGLPNDRFFAVRPEGSVSTLKIQRTERGDSAVYLCASSSTPGTTASTDTQYFGPGTRLTVL.

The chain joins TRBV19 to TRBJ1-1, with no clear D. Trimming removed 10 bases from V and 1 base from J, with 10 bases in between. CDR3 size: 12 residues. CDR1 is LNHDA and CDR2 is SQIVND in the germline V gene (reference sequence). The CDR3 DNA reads TGTGCCACCTACACACCGAACACTGAAGCTTTCTTT. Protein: CATYTPNTEAFF.

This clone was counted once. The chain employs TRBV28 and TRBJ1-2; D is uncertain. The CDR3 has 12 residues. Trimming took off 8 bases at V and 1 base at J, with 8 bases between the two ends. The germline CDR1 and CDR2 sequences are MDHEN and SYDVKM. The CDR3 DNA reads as TGTGCCAGCGGGTCTTTTAACTATGGCTACACCTTC. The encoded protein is CASGSFNYGYTF.

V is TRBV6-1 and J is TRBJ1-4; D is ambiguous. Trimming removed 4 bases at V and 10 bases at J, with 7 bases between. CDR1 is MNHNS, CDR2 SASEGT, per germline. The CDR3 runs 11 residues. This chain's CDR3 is CASSAPGKLFF. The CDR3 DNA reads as TGTGCCAGCAGTGCTCCGGGAAAACTGTTTTTT.

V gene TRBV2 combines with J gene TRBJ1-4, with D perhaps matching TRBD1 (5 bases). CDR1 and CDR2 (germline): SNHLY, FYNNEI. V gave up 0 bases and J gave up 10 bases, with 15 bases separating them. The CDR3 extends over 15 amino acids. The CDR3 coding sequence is TGTGCCAGCAGTGAAGCGAGGACCTCCGGGGGAAAACTGTTTTTT. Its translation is CASSEARTSGGKLFF.